Here is one T cell receptor (beta chain) with its context. Germline CDR1 reads MDHEN; CDR2 reads SYDVKM. The V and J ends lost 6 bases and 3 bases respectively, with 24 bases between them. CDR3 length: 17 amino acids. The sample comes from a study of chronic HIV infection and antiretroviral therapy. TCRdb ran MiXCR on the 5' RACE reads and lists one entry per CDR3 protein. The sample includes roughly 50,000 distinct CDR3 sequences, roughly 19% of them seen just once. V gene TRBV28 combines with J gene TRBJ2-7, with D perhaps TRBD2 (6 bases). The receptor's source is an adult who had HIV and had not received antiretroviral therapy, or was an uninfected healthy control (not recorded which). The sample taken for sequencing was peripheral blood. The CDR3 DNA sequence: TGTGCCAGCAGCTCGCTCCCCGGGGTTAGCGGTTACTACGAGCAGTACTTC. This codes for CASSSLPGVSGYYEQYF.